The 18 T cell receptor beta chains listed next were all sequenced from one sample in a study of shared clonotypes between healthy human individuals. Some clones are missing from TCRdb's copy, which holds only in-frame ones; the method was immunoSEQ multiplex PCR. Altogether some 1.1 million clones are present, about 80% being singletons, with the ten largest covering approximately 0.95%. Material: memory CD4+ T cells from PBMCs. The subset was: CD45RA-negative fraction. The receptor set was obtained from a man between 18 and 35 years old in good health. Some clones in this sample may be carry-over from other donors' samples.

V usage is TRBV29-1 and J usage is TRBJ1-4, with TRBD1 identical over 9 bases. The germline V gene has CDR1 SQVTM and CDR2 ANQGSEA. V lost 6 bases and J lost 8; bases outside the gene matches: 7. The CDR3 sequence is 13 residues long. This chain's CDR3 is CSVRGQGFEKLFF. The CDR3 DNA is TGCAGCGTCCGGGGACAGGGATTCGAAAAACTGTTTTTT.

The V call is TRBV30, the J call TRBJ2-2, with D perhaps TRBD1 or TRBD2 (6 bases each). The CDR3 spans 15 residues. V lost 8 bases and J lost 5, with 21 bases in between. Germline V gives CDR1 GTSNPN, CDR2 SVGIG (reference sequence). CDR3 in DNA: TGTGCCAGAAGGAGTGCAGGGGAGGATACCGGGGAGCTGTTTTTT. Translating gives CARRSAGEDTGELFF.

This clone appeared once. The chain recombines TRBV28 with TRBJ2-7; D is unresolved. V was trimmed by 3 bases and J by 2 bases, leaving 14 bases between them. The V gene's germline CDR1 is MDHEN and CDR2 SYDVKM. This CDR3 has 15 residues. CDR3 nucleotide sequence: TGTGCCAGCAGTTTCACTGCACCCCGCGCCTACGAGCAGTACTTC. This encodes CASSFTAPRAYEQYF.

This chain links TRBV19 with TRBJ2-2; 8 bases align to TRBD1. The germline V gene encodes CDR1 LNHDA and CDR2 SQIVND (reference sequence). Trimming at V came to 5 bases and at J to 7 bases, leaving 6 bases not matched to a gene. The CDR3 sequence is 14 residues long. Here the CDR3 reads CASSVDRGGGELFF. DNA of the CDR3: TGTGCCAGTAGTGTCGACAGGGGCGGCGGGGAGCTGTTTTTT.

The chain has TRBV7-6 and TRBJ2-7, with TRBD1 identical over 9 bases. The CDR3 totals 15 residues. V dropped 5 bases and J dropped 5; count of bases not matched to a gene: 10. CDR1 and CDR2 from the germline V gene are SGHVS and FNYEAQ. CDR3 protein: CASSRLGQGNDEQYF. The CDR3 nucleotides are TGTGCCAGCAGCCGACTTGGACAGGGGAATGACGAGCAGTACTTC.

The V call is TRBV6-1, the J call TRBJ2-7; D may correspond to TRBD1 or TRBD2 (5 bases each). The ends were cut back, 7 bases at V and 1 base at J, with 11 bases in the middle. Germline V gene sequence: CDR1 MNHNS, CDR2 SASEGT. This CDR3 comprises 13 residues. The CDR3 DNA is TGTGCCAGCAACCGGGACGGGTCCTACGAGCAGTACTTC. This codes for CASNRDGSYEQYF.

About this clone: Other DNA sequences in this specimen translate into the identical CDR3. V and J are TRBV15 and TRBJ2-7; a possible D gene is TRBD1 (6 bases). CDR1 is LNHNV, CDR2 YYDKDF, per germline (reference sequence). With 0 bases removed from V and 4 bases from J, the gap between germline ends came to 10 bases. The CDR3 consists of 14 residues. As DNA, the CDR3 is TGTGCCACCAGCAGAGATGTACAGGGTTACGAGCAGTACTTC. It translates to CATSRDVQGYEQYF.

The V call is TRBV5-4, the J call TRBJ2-5; D is unresolved. Germline CDR1 and CDR2: SGHNT and YYREEE (reference sequence). CDR3 size: 15 residues. Trimming stripped 4 bases from V and 1 base from J, with 14 bases between. CDR3 loop: CASSLGGRAQETQYF. The CDR3 region has the DNA TGTGCCAGCAGCCTGGGTGGCCGGGCCCAAGAGACCCAGTACTTC.

This chain connects TRBV5-1 to TRBJ2-3, with 11 bases fitting TRBD2. The CDR3 is made up of 16 amino acids. J lost 7 bases, V lost 4 bases, and 11 bases had no gene match. Germline CDR1 is SGHRS and CDR2 is YFSETQ. Here the CDR3 DNA reads TGCGCCAGCAGCGCCATAGCGGGAGGGTTAATGAATACGCAGTATTTT. Its translation is CASSAIAGGLMNTQYF. The whole variable domain, filled in from reference TRBV5-1 and TRBJ2-3, reads KAGVTQTPRYLIKTRGQQVTLSCSPISGHRSVSWYQQTPGQGLQFLFEYFSETQRNKGNFPGRFSGRQFSNSRSEMNVSTLELGDSALYLCASSAIAGGLMNTQYFGPGTRLTVL.

The CDR3 spells CASRKQGFETQYF. CDR3 nucleotide sequence: TGTGCCAGCAGAAAACAGGGGTTTGAGACCCAGTACTTC. V gene TRBV6-5 combines with J gene TRBJ2-5; 7 nucleotides agree with TRBD1. Trimming took 6 bases from V and 5 from J; bases not matched to a gene: 6. This CDR3 has 13 amino acids. The germline V gene encodes CDR1 MNHEY and CDR2 SVGAGI.

The CDR3 DNA sequence: TGTGCCAGCCGGAGGACTCGCCGAATGGATACGCAGTATTTT. As protein: CASRRTRRMDTQYF. The rearrangement links TRBV28 to TRBJ2-3; tentative D call: TRBD2 (5 bases). This CDR3 region has 14 residues. Germline V CDR1 and CDR2: MDHEN, SYDVKM. The ends were cut back, 8 bases at V and 6 bases at J, with 18 bases in the middle.

CDR3 bases: TGTGCCAGTACCCCAAGGGGCCAGGGCTCGAGCACTGAAGCTTTCTTT. This sequence encodes CASTPRGQGSSTEAFF. V is TRBV19 and J is TRBJ1-1; possibly TRBD1 for D (5 bases). The germline gives CDR1 LNHDA, CDR2 SQIVND (reference sequence). V lost 7 bases, J lost 4 bases, and 22 bases lay in between. The CDR3 is 16 amino acids. Complete variable domain (other parts from reference TRBV19 and TRBJ1-1): DGGITQSPKYLFRKEGQNVTLSCEQNLNHDAMYWYRQDPGQGLRLIYYSQIVNDFQKGDIAEGYSVSREKKESFPLTVTSAQKNPTAFYLCASTPRGQGSSTEAFFGQGTRLTVV.

As to this clone: This may be a read error: a much more frequent sequence differs by one nucleotide. V gene TRBV7-3 combines with J gene TRBJ2-3; perhaps TRBD1 as D (6 bases). Germline lookup yields CDR1 SGHTA and CDR2 FQGTGA. CDR3 length: 14 amino acids. In DNA, the CDR3 is TGTGCCAGCAGCGCGTCTGGGGGCACAGATATGCAGTATTTT. Its translation: CASSASGGTDMQYF.

Only one count was recorded for this clone. In DNA form, the CDR3 reads TGTGCCAGCAGTTATACAGACAGCACACTAATCTATGGCTACACCTTC. Protein sequence: CASSYTDSTLIYGYTF. This chain connects TRBV6-6 to TRBJ1-2; TRBD1 might be the D (5 bases). Trimming took off 3 bases at V and 4 bases at J, with 18 bases between the two ends. CDR1 and CDR2 (germline): MNHNY, SVGAGI (reference sequence). The CDR3 totals 16 residues.

CDR3 amino acids: CASSPPRQGGLYF. The DNA of the CDR3 is TGTGCCAGCAGTCCCCCACGACAGGGGGGTTTGTACTTC. The rearrangement uses TRBV28 and TRBJ2-7; 9 bases fit TRBD1. Germline V gives CDR1 MDHEN, CDR2 SYDVKM. This CDR3 has 13 residues. V lost 5 bases to trimming and J lost 12 bases; unmatched junction nucleotides: 11.

This chain connects TRBV19 to TRBJ2-5; no reliable D call. TRBJ2-7 explains the end of the DNA better; the J call may be wrong. This CDR3 region has 13 residues. Germline-derived CDR1 and CDR2 are LNHDA and SQIVND (reference sequence). As DNA, the CDR3 is TGTGCCAGTAGTAAAGAAATTTCCTACGAGCAGTACTTC. It yields the protein CASSKEISYEQYF.

CDR3 in DNA: TGTGCCAGTGGGGGGCTAGCGGGATACTACGAGCAGTACTTC. Translating it yields CASGGLAGYYEQYF. The V gene is TRBV2, the J gene TRBJ2-5, with 9 bases that match TRBD2. The end of the DNA aligns better with TRBJ2-7, so the J call may be wrong. Germline V gene data show CDR1 as SNHLY and CDR2 as FYNNEI. The CDR3 contains 14 residues.

The chain links TRBV19 to TRBJ2-3; maybe TRBD1 (5 bases). Germline CDR1 reads LNHDA; CDR2 reads SQIVND (reference sequence). This CDR3 is 19 amino acids long. V gave up 4 bases and J gave up 0 bases, with 23 bases separating them. In DNA form, the CDR3 reads TGTGCCAGTAGTAGAGGATTGGGCAGGGTACGCACTAGCACAGATACGCAGTATTTT. Residues: CASSRGLGRVRTSTDTQYF.